This TCR beta chain was sequenced in a study of cytomegalovirus exposure and HLA in healthy donors. As for the donors, each was a healthy bone marrow donor. This clone showed up just a few times. Its antigen is currently unknown. Study-wide results and caveats: Analyzed later, most CMV-associated TCR beta chains appeared HLA-restricted. A missense DCLRE1C variant was associated with V- and J-gene trimming of TCR beta chains in a later analysis, and an independent cohort replicated the association. In a later analysis, TCR association rates varied by HLA locus: DRB1 most, HLA-C fewest.

Germline CDR1 SNHLY, CDR2 FYNNEI. The CDR3 sequence is 15 residues long. The V end lost 2 bases, the J end lost 5 bases, and 15 bases lay between the germline ends. The PCR contained 60 Vbeta and 13 Jbeta primers. Assay: immunoSEQ multiplex PCR; the TCRdb copy retains only in-frame clones and omits some. This table has about 180,000 clones, around 80% appearing once. The sample consisted of PBMCs. The chain links TRBV2 to TRBJ1-2; D unresolved. This sequence was found in a man younger than 35 in good health and CMV-seronegative. DNA of the CDR3: TGTGCCAGCAGTGAAACGGCGAGCGGTCCGTATGGCTACACCTTC. Amino acid sequence: CASSETASGPYGYTF.